The 24 T cell receptor beta chains below come from one sample, sequenced in a study of metastatic and nonmetastatic thyroid tumors. All patients were untreated before thyroid surgery. TCRdb ran MiXCR on the PCR reads. The data show fewer than 40,000 clones, under 25% seen once. Material for sequencing was tumor tissue. All receptors come from a male donor with papillary thyroid cancer or a benign thyroid nodule (not recorded which). Some clones in this sample may be carry-over from other donors' samples.

This clone came up many times. The J gene is TRBJ1-5, the V gene TRBV10-1; D not certain. The length of the CDR3 is 14 residues. Germline V gene sequence: CDR1 WNHNN, CDR2 SYGVQD (reference sequence). Trimming took 6 bases from V and 1 from J, leaving 10 bases between them. The CDR3 protein is CASRGKRSNQPQHF. The CDR3 DNA is TGCGCCAGCAGGGGGAAGCGAAGCAATCAGCCCCAGCATTTT.

This clone occurred many times. The chain couples TRBV11-3 to TRBJ2-6; TRBD2 might be the D (5 bases). This CDR3 has 18 residues. Trimming took 2 bases from V and 0 from J, leaving 14 bases between them. Germline loops: CDR1 SGHNT, CDR2 YENEEA. CDR3 in amino acids: CASSLRPSSSSGANVLTF. In DNA, the CDR3 is TGTGCCAGCAGCTTAAGACCTAGCAGTAGCTCTGGGGCCAACGTCCTGACTTTC.

This clone showed up many times. V and J are TRBV6-5 and TRBJ2-1; D is ambiguous. The ends were cut back, 1 base at V and 5 bases at J, with 3 bases in the middle. Looked up from germline, CDR1 is MNHEY and CDR2 is SVGAGI. The CDR3 sequence is 12 residues long. The CDR3 DNA reads TGTGCCAGCAGTTACTTGGACAATGAGCAGTTCTTC. Encoded protein: CASSYLDNEQFF.

The J gene is TRBJ1-2, the V gene TRBV13; 7 bases are shared with TRBD1. Losses at the gene ends were 5 bases for V and 2 bases for J; bases not matched to a gene: 8. The CDR3 runs to 15 residues. Germline V gives CDR1 PRHDT, CDR2 FYEKMQ (reference sequence). The CDR3 nucleotides are TGTGCCAGCAGCGCTCAGGGGGGACGGAACTATGGCTACACCTTC. This translates into CASSAQGGRNYGYTF.

For this clone: One end of the junction does not line up with germline, which may come from a read error. CDR3 protein: CAIIFNRDRIYVYTF. CDR3 nucleotides: TGTGCCATCATCTTCAACCGGGACAGGATCTATGTCTACACCTTC. The chain couples TRBV7-2 to TRBJ1-2; TRBD1 matches at 8 bases. The CDR3 contains 15 residues. Germline-derived CDR1 and CDR2 are SGHTA and FQGNSA. The full variable domain, completed using reference TRBV7-2 and TRBJ1-2, is GAGVSQSPSNKVTEKGKDVELRCDPISGHTALYWYRQSLGQGLEFLIYFQGNSAPDKSGLPSDRFSAERTGGSVSTLTIQRTQQEDSAVYLCAIIFNRDRIYVYTFGSGTRLTVV.

The chain uses TRBV4-2 and TRBJ2-3; 10 positions match TRBD1. The CDR3 spans 16 residues. Looked up from germline, CDR1 is LGHNA and CDR2 is YNFKEQ. J was trimmed by 2 bases and V by 5 bases; bases with no gene match: 7. The chain's CDR3 is CASSEGQGLLTDTQYF. CDR3 bases: TGTGCCAGCAGCGAGGGACAGGGGCTACTCACAGATACGCAGTATTTT.

As concerns this clone: A much larger clone differs from this one at a single base, so this may be a read error. J is TRBJ1-1 and V is TRBV29-1, with D possibly matching TRBD1 (6 bases). The CDR3 totals 13 residues. Per germline, CDR1 SQVTM and CDR2 ANQGSEA. The ends were cut back, 6 bases at V and 4 bases at J, with 15 bases in the middle. The CDR3 DNA reads TGCAGCGTGGACAGTGGCTTGAGCACTGAAGCTTTCTTT. Translation: CSVDSGLSTEAFF.

Ten or more counts support this clone. The chain is built from TRBV12-3 or TRBV12-4 and TRBJ2-3, with TRBD1 as a possible D gene (6 bases). The CDR3 length is 15 residues. With 5 bases removed from V and 3 bases from J, the gap between germline ends came to 15 bases. The CDR3 here is CASSPQGFRTDTQYF. The CDR3 DNA reads as TGTGCCAGCAGTCCACAGGGATTTAGGACAGATACGCAGTATTTT.

This clone was picked up many times. This chain joins TRBV7-2 and TRBJ2-3; D is perhaps TRBD1 (6 bases). The ends were cut back, 3 bases at V and 2 bases at J, with 15 bases in the middle. The CDR3 consists of 16 residues. From germline, CDR1 is SGHTA and CDR2 FQGNSA. The CDR3 reads CASSLGAQRSTDTQYF. The CDR3 DNA follows: TGTGCCAGCAGCTTGGGGGCGCAGAGATCCACAGATACGCAGTATTTT.

This clone has a count of ten or more. The chain links TRBV29-1 to TRBJ2-7, with D maybe TRBD2 (5 bases). V was trimmed by 6 bases and J by 3 bases, leaving 24 bases between them. Germline loops: CDR1 SQVTM, CDR2 ANQGSEA. The CDR3 loop spans 16 amino acids. As DNA, the CDR3 is TGCAGCGTGTTAAGGCGCAATACCGGGATATACTACGAGCAGTACTTC. Its protein is CSVLRRNTGIYYEQYF.

This clone is labeled medium-sized. The genes are TRBV6-1 and TRBJ2-1; 8 bases align to TRBD1. Germline V gene sequence: CDR1 MNHNS, CDR2 SASEGT. Trimming took 8 bases from V and 7 from J; bases not matched to a gene: 7. The CDR3 totals 13 residues. The CDR3 reads CASWTGKSNEQFF. CDR3 coding DNA: TGTGCCAGCTGGACAGGGAAGTCAAATGAGCAGTTCTTC.

Within the sample, this clone is medium-sized. The chain couples TRBV6-2 or TRBV6-3 to TRBJ2-7; D remains unclear. V was trimmed by 0 bases and J by 3 bases, leaving 15 bases between them. This CDR3 is built from 16 residues. Germline V CDR1 and CDR2: MNHEY, SVGEGT. The CDR3 here is CASSYSMVSGDYEQYF. CDR3 in DNA: TGTGCCAGCAGTTACTCGATGGTCTCGGGTGACTACGAGCAGTACTTC.

This clone was counted at least ten times. This sequence joins TRBV20-1 and TRBJ2-2, with TRBD2 matching over 10 bases. J gave up 0 bases and V 3 bases, and 4 bases lay outside the gene matches. CDR1 and CDR2 (germline): DFQATT, SNEGSKA (reference sequence). The CDR3 sequence is 16 residues long. In DNA form, the CDR3 reads TGCAGTGCTAGGAGGGGGACTAGCGCGAACACCGGGGAGCTGTTTTTT. Protein product: CSARRGTSANTGELFF.

To note about this clone: The CDR3 does not close with the conserved phenylalanine or tryptophan, likely indicating a read error. The chain has TRBV7-8 and TRBJ2-1; D call uncertain. From germline, CDR1 is SGHVS and CDR2 FQNEAQ. The CDR3 sequence is 14 residues long. V lost 5 bases to trimming and J lost 4 bases, with 12 bases between them. CDR3 loop: CASSPGAAYNEQFS. In nucleotides, the CDR3 is TGTGCCAGCAGCCCCGGTGCTGCTTACAATGAGCAGTTCTCC.

This chain connects TRBV6-1 to TRBJ1-2, with D hard to call. The germline CDR1 and CDR2 sequences are MNHNS and SASEGT. There are 15 residues in the CDR3. V lost 4 bases to trimming and J lost 0 bases, with 12 bases between them. The CDR3 loop reads CASSGQSGANYGYTF. CDR3 DNA sequence: TGTGCCAGCAGTGGCCAGTCGGGAGCTAACTATGGCTACACCTTC.

J is TRBJ2-7 and V is TRBV3-1, with 10 bases lining up with TRBD2. Per germline, CDR1 LGHDT and CDR2 YNNKEL (reference sequence). Losses at the gene ends were 4 bases for V and 4 bases for J; bases not matched to a gene: 7. The CDR3 sequence is 15 residues long. The CDR3 is CASSRPLAGVYEQYF. In nucleotides, the CDR3 is TGTGCCAGCAGCCGGCCCCTAGCGGGAGTTTACGAGCAGTACTTC.

This clone came up many times. The genes are TRBV11-1 and TRBJ2-3; TRBD2 matches at 10 bases. Germline assignment: CDR1 SGHAT and CDR2 FQDESV (reference sequence). V lost 1 base and J lost 2; bases outside the gene matches: 9. The CDR3 is 18 residues long. Here the CDR3 DNA reads TGTGCCAGCAGCTTAGACCGGTCACTAGCGGGACCCACAGATACGCAGTATTTT. Encoded protein: CASSLDRSLAGPTDTQYF.

Note on this clone: A junction end diverges from the germline sequence, so it may reflect a read error. The chain recombines TRBV27 with TRBJ2-7, with D perhaps matching TRBD1 (6 bases). Germline V gene data show CDR1 as MNHEY and CDR2 as SMNVEV (reference sequence). The CDR3 contains 13 residues. The CDR3 is CDSSQGNGYEQYF. The CDR3 bases are TGTGACAGCAGTCAGGGGAACGGATACGAGCAGTACTTC.

The chain has TRBV25-1 and TRBJ2-3, with D possibly being TRBD2 (5 bases). Germline loops: CDR1 MGHDK, CDR2 SYGVNS. The CDR3 sequence is 16 residues long. V lost 3 bases and J 0 bases, leaving 13 bases between the germline ends. CDR3 sequence (DNA): TGTGCCAGCAGTGACGGTTTTCGGGGTAGCACAGATACGCAGTATTTT. Amino acids: CASSDGFRGSTDTQYF.

This clone was counted only a few times. The junction differs from germline at one of its ends, possibly a read error. Different DNA sequences within this sample yield the same CDR3. The rearrangement links TRBV5-1 to TRBJ2-2; a possible D gene is TRBD1 (6 bases). Looked up from germline, CDR1 is SGHRS and CDR2 is YFSETQ. The CDR3 spans 16 residues. CDR3 DNA: TGCGCCAGCAGCTTGTCAGCTAGTGGGGACACCGGTGAGCTGTTTTTT. Translating it yields CASSLSASGDTGELFF. Combining the CDR3 with reference TRBV5-1 and TRBJ2-2 gives the whole variable domain KAGVTQTPRYLIKTRGQQVTLSCSPISGHRSVSWYQQTPGQGLQFLFEYFSETQRNKGNFPGRFSGRQFSNSRSEMNVSTLELGDSALYLCASSLSASGDTGELFFGEGSRLTVL.

This clone was seen only a few times. The junction does not match germline at one end; this may be a read error. The chain combines TRBV27 with TRBJ2-3; 9 bases agree with TRBD2. The CDR3 has 15 residues. In germline, CDR1 is MNHEY, CDR2 SMNVEV (reference sequence). The CDR3 DNA sequence: TGTGTCAGCAGTTACCGGACTAGCGTCACAGATACGCAGTATTTT. Protein: CVSSYRTSVTDTQYF.

In its sample, this clone was seen many times. The chain links TRBV7-2 to TRBJ2-1; 7 nucleotides match TRBD1. Germline V gene data show CDR1 as SGHTA and CDR2 as FQGNSA. V lost 3 bases to trimming and J lost 4 bases; unmatched junction nucleotides: 3. The CDR3 consists of 14 residues. The CDR3 region is CASSFDRAYNEQFF. The CDR3 DNA reads TGTGCCAGCAGCTTCGACAGGGCTTACAATGAGCAGTTCTTC.

This clone was observed at least ten times. This rearrangement joins TRBV7-9 to TRBJ2-1; 9 bases map to TRBD2. Germline CDR1 and CDR2: SEHNR and FQNEAQ (reference sequence). V trimming: 8 bases; J trimming: 14 bases; junction bases outside the gene matches: 10. The CDR3 runs 12 residues. The CDR3 DNA reads TGTGCCAGCTCCCGAGGCGGGAGGGCCGAGTTCTTC. Translating gives CASSRGGRAEFF.

The sample holds many counts of this clone. The chain employs TRBV5-6 and TRBJ1-1; TRBD1 agrees at 7 bases. This CDR3 has 14 amino acids. The germline CDR1 and CDR2 sequences are SGHDT and YYEEEE. J was trimmed by 1 base and V by 4 bases; bases with no gene match: 4. CDR3 coding DNA: TGTGCCAGCAGCACTAACAGGGGGAACACTGAAGCTTTCTTT. This sequence encodes CASSTNRGNTEAFF. Full variable domain (remainder filled in from reference TRBV5-6 and TRBJ1-1): DAGVTQSPTHLIKTRGQQVTLRCSPKSGHDTVSWYQQALGQGPQFIFQYYEEEERQRGNFPDRFSGHQFPNYSSELNVNALLLGDSALYLCASSTNRGNTEAFFGQGTRLTVV.